These 2 T cell receptor beta chains were sequenced from one sample in a study of cytomegalovirus exposure and HLA in healthy donors. PCR involved 60 Vbeta and 13 Jbeta primers. Profiling relied on immunoSEQ multiplex PCR, and the TCRdb table lists in-frame clones only, not all of them. The sample records about 160,000 clones, roughly 79% being singletons. Sequenced: PBMCs. The receptors were gathered from a woman between 40 and 50 years old in good health and CMV-seronegative.

The chain has TRBV6-6 and TRBJ2-7; D is possibly TRBD2 (6 bases). V was trimmed by 1 base and J by 3 bases, leaving 16 bases between them. CDR1 and CDR2 from the germline V gene are MNHNY and SVGAGI (reference sequence). There are 16 residues in the CDR3. The CDR3 sequence is CASSYFRGKPLYEQYF. CDR3 nucleotide sequence: TGTGCCAGCAGTTACTTCCGGGGGAAGCCTCTCTACGAGCAGTACTTC.

The V gene is TRBV5-5, the J gene TRBJ2-4, with D tentatively TRBD2 (5 bases). The CDR3 length is 14 residues. V shed 0 bases and J shed 7 bases, with 11 bases lying between them. Looked up from germline, CDR1 is SGHKS and CDR2 is YYEKEE (reference sequence). The CDR3 spells CASSLGPGVNIQYF. The CDR3 nucleotides read TGTGCCAGCAGCTTGGGCCCCGGGGTTAACATTCAGTACTTC.